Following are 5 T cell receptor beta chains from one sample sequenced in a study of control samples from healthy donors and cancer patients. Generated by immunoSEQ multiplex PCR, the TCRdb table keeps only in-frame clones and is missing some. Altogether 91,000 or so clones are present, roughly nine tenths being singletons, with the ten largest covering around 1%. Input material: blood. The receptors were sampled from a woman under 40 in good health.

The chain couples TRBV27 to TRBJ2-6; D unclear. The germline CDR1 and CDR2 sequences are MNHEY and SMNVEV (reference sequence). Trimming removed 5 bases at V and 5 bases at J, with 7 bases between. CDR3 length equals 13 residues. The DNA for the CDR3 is TGTGCCAGCAGTCTCACGAGGGCCAACGTCCTGACTTTC. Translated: CASSLTRANVLTF.

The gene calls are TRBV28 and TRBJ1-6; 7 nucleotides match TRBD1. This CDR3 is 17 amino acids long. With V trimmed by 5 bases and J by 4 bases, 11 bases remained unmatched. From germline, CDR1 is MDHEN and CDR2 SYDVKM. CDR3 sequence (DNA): TGTGCCAGCAGTACGCTTCACAGGGGAGGGTATAATTCACCCCTCCACTTT. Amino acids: CASSTLHRGGYNSPLHF.

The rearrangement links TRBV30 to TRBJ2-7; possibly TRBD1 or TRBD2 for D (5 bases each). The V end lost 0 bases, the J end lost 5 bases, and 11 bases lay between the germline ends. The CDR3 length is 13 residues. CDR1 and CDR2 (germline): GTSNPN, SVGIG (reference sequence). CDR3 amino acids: CAWSVHVGDEQYF. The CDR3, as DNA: TGTGCCTGGAGTGTACACGTGGGGGACGAGCAGTACTTC. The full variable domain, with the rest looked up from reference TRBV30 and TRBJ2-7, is SQTIHQWPATLVQPVGSPLSLECTVEGTSNPNLYWYRQAAGRGLQLLFYSVGIGQISSEVPQNLSASRPQDRQFILSSKKLLLSDSGFYLCAWSVHVGDEQYFGPGTRLTVT.

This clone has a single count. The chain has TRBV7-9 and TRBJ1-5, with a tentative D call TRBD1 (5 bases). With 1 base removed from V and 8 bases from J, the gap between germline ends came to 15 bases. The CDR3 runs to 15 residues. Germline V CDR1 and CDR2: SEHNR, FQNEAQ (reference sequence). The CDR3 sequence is CASSLGSVRGEPQHF. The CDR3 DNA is TGTGCCAGCAGCTTAGGCTCGGTGAGGGGAGAGCCCCAGCATTTT.

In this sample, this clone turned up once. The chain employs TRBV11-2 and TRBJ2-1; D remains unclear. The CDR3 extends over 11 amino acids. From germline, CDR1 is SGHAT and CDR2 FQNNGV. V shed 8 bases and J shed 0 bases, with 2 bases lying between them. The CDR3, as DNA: TGTGCCAGCGGCTCCTACAATGAGCAGTTCTTC. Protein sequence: CASGSYNEQFF.